The source of this T cell receptor (beta chain) is a study of blood T cell repertoires in COVID-19. Looking at the study overall: Researchers got acute and convalescent COVID-19 samples from the United States, Italy and Spain. Sources were T cells, B-cell-depleted T cells, or PBMCs; the material itself was cDNA or gDNA.

The authors' processing: Estimated nucleated cell counts came from reference gene primer amplification. Data came from immunoSEQ multiplex PCR; TCRdb stores just in-frame clones and leaves some out. D and trimming come from the DNA, and the V and J calls and clone size come from that table. The repertoire has 200,000 or so clones, around 84% of them found once; the top ten carry approximately 6.1%. The CDR3 has 14 amino acids. Trimming took 0 bases from V and 6 from J, leaving 10 bases between them. The V gene's germline CDR1 is SGHRS and CDR2 YFSETQ. The rearrangement links TRBV5-1 to TRBJ2-1; no definite D call. Specimen: peripheral blood. The sequence came from a man at least 80 years old with acute or convalescent COVID-19. CDR3 protein: CASSLAGGSNEQFF. The CDR3 coding sequence is TGCGCCAGCAGCTTGGCGGGTGGATCCAATGAGCAGTTCTTC.